This T cell receptor (beta chain) comes out of a study of cytomegalovirus exposure and HLA in healthy donors. For the study at large: An analysis done earlier identified 90 million to 120 million unique TCR beta sequences from approximately 170 million T cells.

Use of 60 Vbeta and 13 Jbeta primers characterized the PCR. Measured with immunoSEQ multiplex PCR; TCRdb has only the in-frame clones, and not every one. The table shows roughly 80,000 clones, with over 60% occurring only once. In germline, CDR1 is LGHNA, CDR2 YSLEER. Unmatched junction bases numbered 5, after V lost 1 base and J lost 5 bases. The CDR3 totals 15 residues. A remark on this clone: Its antigen is undetermined.

Study findings and constraints: Investigators reported 164 TCR beta chains as tied to cytomegalovirus.

The V and J genes are TRBV4-3 and TRBJ2-7; TRBD1 matches at 10 bases. This TCR derives from a male donor in good health and CMV-seronegative. The sequenced sample was PBMCs. The CDR3, as DNA: TGCGCCAGCAGCCAAGGGGGAGGACAGGGGGACGAGCAGTACTTC. It yields the protein CASSQGGGQGDEQYF.